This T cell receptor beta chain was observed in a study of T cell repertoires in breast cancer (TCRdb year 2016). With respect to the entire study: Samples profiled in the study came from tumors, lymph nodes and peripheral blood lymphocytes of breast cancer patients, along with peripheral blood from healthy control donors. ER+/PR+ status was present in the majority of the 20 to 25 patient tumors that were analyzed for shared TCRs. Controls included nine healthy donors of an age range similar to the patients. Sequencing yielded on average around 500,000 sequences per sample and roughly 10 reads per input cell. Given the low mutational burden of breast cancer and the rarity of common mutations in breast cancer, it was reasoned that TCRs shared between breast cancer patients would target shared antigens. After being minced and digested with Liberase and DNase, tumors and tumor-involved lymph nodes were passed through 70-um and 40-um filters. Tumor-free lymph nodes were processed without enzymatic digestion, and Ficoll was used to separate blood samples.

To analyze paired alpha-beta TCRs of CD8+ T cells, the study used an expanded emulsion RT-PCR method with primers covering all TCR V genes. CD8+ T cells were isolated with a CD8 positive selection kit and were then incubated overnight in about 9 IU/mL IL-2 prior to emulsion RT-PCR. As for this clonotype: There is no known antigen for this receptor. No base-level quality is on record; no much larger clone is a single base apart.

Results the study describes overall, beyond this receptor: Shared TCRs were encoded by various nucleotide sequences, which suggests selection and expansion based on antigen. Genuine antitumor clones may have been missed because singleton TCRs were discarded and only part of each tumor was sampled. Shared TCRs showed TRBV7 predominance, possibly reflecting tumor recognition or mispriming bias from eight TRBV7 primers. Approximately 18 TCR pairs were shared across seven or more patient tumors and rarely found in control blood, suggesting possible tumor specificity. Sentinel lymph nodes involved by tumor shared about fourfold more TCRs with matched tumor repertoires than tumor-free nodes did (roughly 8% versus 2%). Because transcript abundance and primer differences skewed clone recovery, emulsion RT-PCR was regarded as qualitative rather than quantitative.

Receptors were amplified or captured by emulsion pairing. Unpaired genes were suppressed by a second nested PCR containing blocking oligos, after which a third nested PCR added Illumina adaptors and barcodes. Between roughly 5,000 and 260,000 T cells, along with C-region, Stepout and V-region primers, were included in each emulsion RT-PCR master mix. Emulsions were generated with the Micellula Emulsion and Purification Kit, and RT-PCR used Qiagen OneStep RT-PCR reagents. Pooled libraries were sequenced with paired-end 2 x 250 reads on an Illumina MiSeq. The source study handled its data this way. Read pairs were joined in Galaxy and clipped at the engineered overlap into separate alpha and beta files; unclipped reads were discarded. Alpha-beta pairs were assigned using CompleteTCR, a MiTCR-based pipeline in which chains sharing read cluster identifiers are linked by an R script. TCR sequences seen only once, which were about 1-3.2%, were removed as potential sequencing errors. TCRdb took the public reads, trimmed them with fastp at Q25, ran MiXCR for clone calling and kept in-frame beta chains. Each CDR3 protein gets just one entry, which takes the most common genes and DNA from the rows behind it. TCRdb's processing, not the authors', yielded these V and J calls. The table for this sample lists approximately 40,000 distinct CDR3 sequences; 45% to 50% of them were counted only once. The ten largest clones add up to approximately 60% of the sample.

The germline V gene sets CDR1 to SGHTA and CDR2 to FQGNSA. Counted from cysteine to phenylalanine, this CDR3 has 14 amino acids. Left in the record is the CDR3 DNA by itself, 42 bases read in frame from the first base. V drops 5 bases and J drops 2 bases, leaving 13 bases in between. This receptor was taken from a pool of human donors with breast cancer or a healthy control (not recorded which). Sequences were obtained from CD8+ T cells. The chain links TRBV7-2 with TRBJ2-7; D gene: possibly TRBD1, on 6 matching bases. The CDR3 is CASSLGGGPYEQYF. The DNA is TGTGCCAGCAGCCTAGGTGGGGGCCCCTACGAGCAGTACTTC.